This TCR beta chain emerged from a study of glioma-infiltrating T cells after dendritic cell vaccination. At the level of the study: Autologous tumor lysate was loaded overnight onto monocyte-derived dendritic cells grown 6 to 7 days with IL-4 and GM-CSF.

The time point denotes: after dendritic cell vaccination, including at tumor progression/relapse. Isocitrate dehydrogenase mutation was absent in all glioblastoma patients. Blood PBMC samples: pre-vaccination, two weeks post third vaccination, and at tumor progression. This clone was picked up one time. The protocol was immunoSEQ multiplex PCR, while the TCRdb copy is restricted to in-frame clones and leaves out a portion. In the table there are roughly 100,000 clones, around 91% of which are singletons. Sequences were derived from blood, sampled after dendritic cell vaccination. The sequence derives from a human donor with glioblastoma.

CDR3 in amino acids: CASSEPTSGGTVGEETQYF. The DNA of the CDR3 is TGTGCCAGCAGTGAACCAACTAGCGGGGGGACGGTCGGGGAAGAGACCCAGTACTTC. The chain recombines TRBV2 with TRBJ2-5; 12 nucleotides line up with TRBD2. J was trimmed by 3 bases and V by 2 bases; bases with no gene match: 13. Germline V gene sequence: CDR1 SNHLY, CDR2 FYNNEI. CDR3 length: 19 residues.